Below, 27 T cell receptor beta chains from the same sample are listed, as sequenced in a study of radiation and T cells in renal cell carcinoma. As for time point: blood 2 weeks post-SBRT. Stated treatment: 15 Gy SBRT to primary tumor, nephrectomy 4 weeks later. Profiling relied on immunoSEQ multiplex PCR, and the TCRdb table lists in-frame clones only, not all of them. The sample includes about 65,000 clones, 70% to 80% of them seen just once. Sequenced here: blood, sampled from a patient whose treatment included radiotherapy and nephrectomy. These receptors were taken from a man in his sixties with renal cell carcinoma.

This chain connects TRBV19 to TRBJ2-7; no clear D. The CDR3 has 13 residues. Per germline, CDR1 LNHDA and CDR2 SQIVND (reference sequence). V was clipped by 5 bases and J by 2 bases, with 10 bases between them. This CDR3 is CASSSEGTYEQYF. CDR3 DNA: TGTGCCAGTAGTTCAGAAGGGACCTACGAGCAGTACTTC.

The CDR3 DNA reads as TGTGCCAGTACCTTCCCGGGACGGGATTCTAACTATGGCTACACCTTC. This encodes CASTFPGRDSNYGYTF. The chain links TRBV19 to TRBJ1-2; possible D gene TRBD1, 5 bases. The CDR3 is made up of 16 amino acids. The V end lost 7 bases, the J end lost 0 bases, and 18 bases lay between the germline ends. Germline V lookup: CDR1 LNHDA, CDR2 SQIVND (reference sequence).

The rearrangement links TRBV7-2 to TRBJ2-7; 12 bases are a match to TRBD2. The junction had 6 bases not matched to a gene; V was cut back by 3 bases and J by 0 bases. This CDR3 is built from 17 residues. Germline CDR1 reads SGHTA; CDR2 reads FQGNSA. The CDR3 DNA follows: TGTGCCAGCAGCTTCCCCCTAGCGGGGGGGAGCTCCTACGAGCAGTACTTC. This gives the protein CASSFPLAGGSSYEQYF.

The chain joins TRBV5-1 to TRBJ1-4; maybe TRBD1 (5 bases). Germline CDR1 SGHRS, CDR2 YFSETQ. The ends were cut back, 2 bases at V and 8 bases at J, with 10 bases in the middle. CDR3 length: 13 amino acids. The CDR3 loop is CASSFRDAEKLFF. CDR3 sequence (DNA): TGCGCCAGCAGCTTTAGGGACGCGGAAAAACTGTTTTTT.

The chain joins TRBV11-3 to TRBJ1-1; D unclear. CDR3 length: 14 residues. Germline CDR1 and CDR2: SGHNT and YENEEA. Trimming stripped 1 base from V and 1 base from J, with 7 bases between. The CDR3 bases are TGTGCCAGCAGCTTAGGTGACACGAACACTGAAGCTTTCTTT. It codes for CASSLGDTNTEAFF.

The DNA for the CDR3 is TGTGCCTGGATCTCGACGGCAGGGAGCGGGTGGGCAGATACGCAGTATTTT. It is translated as CAWISTAGSGWADTQYF. V is TRBV30 and J is TRBJ2-3, with a possible D match to TRBD2 (6 bases). Trimming left V 4 bases short and J 4 bases short, with 24 bases between. Germline V gene sequence: CDR1 GTSNPN, CDR2 SVGIG (reference sequence). This CDR3 spans 17 amino acids.

The chain recombines TRBV11-2 with TRBJ1-5; D remains ambiguous. The germline gives CDR1 SGHAT, CDR2 FQNNGV. CDR3 length equals 13 residues. V was cut by 3 bases and J by 4 bases, with 7 bases left in between. The CDR3 loop reads CASSLSENQPQHF. The DNA for the CDR3 is TGTGCCAGCAGCTTGTCAGAAAATCAGCCCCAGCATTTT.

This clone was picked up a small number of times. The gene calls are TRBV19 and TRBJ2-1, with 7 nucleotides matching TRBD1. This CDR3 has 13 amino acids. Germline V gene data show CDR1 as LNHDA and CDR2 as SQIVND (reference sequence). The V gene end was trimmed by 4 bases and the J gene end by 5 bases; junction bases not matched to a gene: 2. The CDR3 sequence: CASSRQGNNEQFF. The CDR3 DNA is TGTGCCAGTAGTAGACAGGGCAACAATGAGCAGTTCTTC.

The J gene is TRBJ1-1, the V gene TRBV4-2; D not resolved. The CDR3 has 19 amino acids. Trimming took off 0 bases at V and 4 bases at J, with 24 bases between the two ends. Germline V lookup: CDR1 LGHNA, CDR2 YNFKEQ. The CDR3 reads CASSQDLAGEAGDATEAFF. The CDR3 DNA follows: TGTGCCAGCAGCCAAGATCTGGCCGGGGAGGCTGGAGATGCCACTGAAGCTTTCTTT.

The rearrangement joins TRBV5-6 to TRBJ1-3; D is perhaps TRBD1 (6 bases). The CDR3 runs 15 residues. V lost 3 bases to trimming and J lost 0 bases, with 10 bases between them. Germline V gives CDR1 SGHDT, CDR2 YYEEEE. In DNA, the CDR3 is TGTGCCAGCAGCTCGGGACAAATCTCTGGAAACACCATATATTTT. Encoded protein: CASSSGQISGNTIYF.

This clone appeared a few times. CDR3 amino acids: CASSSPSVGYSGNTIYF. CDR3 in DNA: TGTGCCAGCAGCTCCCCCTCGGTAGGGTACTCTGGAAACACCATATATTTT. The gene calls are TRBV7-9 and TRBJ1-3; D not certain. Trimming took 4 bases from V and 0 from J, leaving 16 bases between them. CDR3 length: 17 amino acids. Germline assignment: CDR1 SEHNR and CDR2 FQNEAQ (reference sequence).

V gene TRBV7-8 combines with J gene TRBJ2-5, with D hard to call. Trimming removed 5 bases at V and 0 bases at J, with 4 bases between. This CDR3 is 12 amino acids long. The germline gives CDR1 SGHVS, CDR2 FQNEAQ. CDR3 sequence reads: CASSTYQETQYF. The CDR3 DNA reads as TGTGCCAGCAGCACGTACCAAGAGACCCAGTACTTC.

V gene TRBV7-6 combines with J gene TRBJ2-7; possibly TRBD1 for D (6 bases). Germline CDR1 SGHVS, CDR2 FNYEAQ. The CDR3 spans 15 residues. The V end was cut by 5 bases, the J end by 3 bases, with 17 bases between. The CDR3 loop reads CASSPREQGSYEQYF. The CDR3 DNA follows: TGTGCCAGCAGCCCACGAGAACAGGGAAGCTACGAGCAGTACTTC.

J is TRBJ1-2 and V is TRBV7-9; 8 bases agree with TRBD1. Germline CDR1 is SEHNR and CDR2 is FQNEAQ (reference sequence). The CDR3 runs 14 residues. Trimming took 1 base from V and 3 from J; bases not matched to a gene: 1. CDR3 DNA sequence: TGTGCCAGCAGCTTAGGGACAGGGCACTATGGCTACACCTTC. Translated: CASSLGTGHYGYTF.

This clone was seen a handful of times. The J gene is TRBJ1-5, the V gene TRBV12-5; D gene uncertain. The CDR3 is 13 residues long. The V and J ends lost 3 bases and 5 bases respectively, with 8 bases between them. Germline CDR1 LGHNT, CDR2 FRNRAP. The CDR3 protein is CASGLGLDQPQHF. CDR3 in DNA: TGTGCTAGTGGTTTAGGCCTGGATCAGCCCCAGCATTTT.

The chain couples TRBV13 to TRBJ1-3, with D unresolved. V lost 10 bases and J lost 2, with 12 bases in between. The CDR3 has 13 residues. Germline CDR1 PRHDT, CDR2 FYEKMQ (reference sequence). In nucleotides, the CDR3 is TGTGCCACCTCCCGCGGGGCTGGAAACACCATATATTTT. Translating it yields CATSRGAGNTIYF.

The V and J genes are TRBV5-8 and TRBJ1-1; D may be TRBD1 (5 bases). The length of the CDR3 is 13 residues. Trimming cost V 3 bases and J 8 bases, with 14 bases left between them. Germline V gene lookup returns CDR1 SGHTS and CDR2 YDEGEE. CDR3 DNA: TGTGCCAGCAGCTGGCCAGAGGGGCGCGAAGCTTTCTTT. Translation gives CASSWPEGREAFF.

The chain is built from TRBV13 and TRBJ2-2; D is uncertain. This CDR3 is 12 amino acids long. CDR1 is PRHDT and CDR2 is FYEKMQ in the germline V gene (reference sequence). Between the trimmed V and J ends, which lost 4 bases and 6 bases, there was a span of 6 bases. In DNA form, the CDR3 reads TGTGCCAGCAGCTCAAATGCCGGGGAGCTGTTTTTT. This translates into CASSSNAGELFF.

This clone was counted at least ten times. The V and J genes are TRBV27 and TRBJ1-1, with D uncertain. Germline-derived CDR1 and CDR2 are MNHEY and SMNVEV (reference sequence). The germline V and J ends were trimmed by 1 base and 0 bases, with 9 bases remaining between them. The CDR3 has 15 residues. The CDR3 region has the DNA TGTGCCAGCAGTTTATATTCGACCCTGAACACTGAAGCTTTCTTT. Its translation: CASSLYSTLNTEAFF.

This chain uses TRBV5-4 with TRBJ2-1, with D perhaps being TRBD1 or TRBD2 (5 bases each). Germline CDR1 reads SGHNT; CDR2 reads YYREEE (reference sequence). V gave up 4 bases and J gave up 0 bases, with 17 bases separating them. This CDR3 contains 17 residues. CDR3 sequence reads: CASSPRGTPDSYNEQFF. For the CDR3, the DNA is TGTGCCAGCAGCCCAAGAGGGACGCCAGACTCCTACAATGAGCAGTTCTTC.

The chain employs TRBV18 and TRBJ1-5, with a weak D call TRBD1 (6 bases). From germline, CDR1 is KGHSH and CDR2 LQKENI. CDR3 length equals 15 residues. Between the trimmed V and J ends, which lost 1 base and 5 bases, there was a span of 12 bases. The DNA of the CDR3 is TGTGCCAGCTCACCACAACAGGGTAGGGATCAGCCCCAGCATTTT. It yields the protein CASSPQQGRDQPQHF.

This clone was counted between two and nine times. The chain couples TRBV6-4 to TRBJ2-3, with 8 bases fitting TRBD2. V gave up 2 bases and J gave up 1 base; unmatched junction bases: 8. The CDR3 spans 17 residues. Germline V lookup: CDR1 MRHNA, CDR2 SNTAGT. CDR3 sequence reads: CASSDAPGGGRTDTQYF. In DNA form, the CDR3 reads TGTGCCAGCAGTGACGCCCCAGGCGGGGGGCGCACAGATACGCAGTATTTT.

This clone has just one count. The V call is TRBV6-6, the J call TRBJ2-2, with TRBD2 identical over 8 bases. The CDR3 spans 14 residues. V trimming: 8 bases; J trimming: 2 bases; junction bases outside the gene matches: 4. Germline V gene data show CDR1 as MNHNY and CDR2 as SVGAGI (reference sequence). Written as DNA, the CDR3 is TGTGCCAGCGTAGCGGGGCCTAACACCGGGGAGCTGTTTTTT. It specifies CASVAGPNTGELFF.

The chain joins TRBV29-1 to TRBJ2-3; tentative D call: TRBD2 (5 bases). The V gene lost 3 bases and the J gene lost 7 bases, with 14 bases spanning the gap. Germline V gives CDR1 SQVTM, CDR2 ANQGSEA. The CDR3 is 13 residues long. CDR3 sequence (DNA): TGCAGCGTTGAGGGCGGCGTCGGGAATACGCAGTATTTT. Its translation: CSVEGGVGNTQYF.

V usage is TRBV7-2 and J usage is TRBJ1-5; D is ambiguous. V was cut by 6 bases and J by 5 bases, with 11 bases left in between. The CDR3 loop spans 13 amino acids. CDR1 and CDR2 (germline): SGHTA, FQGNSA. Here the CDR3 reads CASSPNGDQPQHF. The DNA for the CDR3 is TGTGCCAGCAGTCCGAACGGGGATCAGCCCCAGCATTTT.

This clone has only one observation. The chain uses TRBV9 and TRBJ1-4; D is ambiguous. Deletions cut 0 bases from V and 3 bases from J, with 9 bases between. Germline CDR1 SGDLS, CDR2 YYNGEE. CDR3 length: 15 residues. The CDR3 coding sequence is TGTGCCAGCAGCGTAGGAGGGCAGCCTAATGAAAAACTGTTTTTT. It is translated as CASSVGGQPNEKLFF.

The chain recombines TRBV2 with TRBJ1-1; D gene unclear. Germline-derived CDR1 and CDR2 are SNHLY and FYNNEI. The length of the CDR3 is 12 residues. Trimming removed 5 bases from V and 4 bases from J, with 8 bases in between. The CDR3 nucleotides are TGTGCCAGCAGTCTATTGAGCACTGAAGCTTTCTTT. Translated: CASSLLSTEAFF.